This T cell receptor beta chain appears in the sequencing data of a study of T cells in Graves' hyperthyroidism and ophthalmopathy. These patients, aged 18 to 65, had recently diagnosed hyperthyroidism lasting under 2 months. Diagnostic decisions used clinical symptoms, serum thyroxine and TRAb, thyroid ultrasound and orbital computed tomography. This clonotype was detected many times. Its antigen is not identified. The germline V gene encodes CDR1 MNHNS and CDR2 SASEGT. Trimming cost V 10 bases and J 3 bases; bases outside gene matches: 8. The CDR3 is made up of 14 amino acids. General observations from the study: In the blood, most expanded thyroid clonotypes above 0.001 appeared as well. The model's output predicted ophthalmopathy at a median of roughly 6.9 months prior to onset.

TCR beta CDR3 region amplification was performed from RNA transcripts. HTBI primers were the set used in a first-round RT-PCR of the TCR CDR3. TCRdb reprocessed the multiplex PCR reads via MiXCR and lists one record per CDR3 protein. The sample holds hundreds of thousands of distinct CDR3 sequences, about 15% seen once. The V and J genes are TRBV6-1 and TRBJ2-2; 7 positions match TRBD2. The sequence came from a woman aged 18 to 35 with Graves' hyperthyroidism. The sample comprised blood. The CDR3 nucleotides read TGTGCCACCCTAGGACTAGGGGACACCGGGGAGCTGTTTTTT. Translation: CATLGLGDTGELFF.